Below are 12 T cell receptor beta chains sequenced from a single sample in a study of Ad26.COV2.S vaccination and SARS-CoV-2 variants. The assay was immunoSEQ multiplex PCR, and TCRdb's table has in-frame clones only and misses some. The sample has 450,000 to 550,000 clones, nearly 90% seen once. Regarding treatment: 15 to 20 received Ad26.COV2.S at low or high dose, single or two shots; about five received placebo; per-sample allocation not given. Sampling was performed 63 days after the first vaccine or placebo injection. The sample was peripheral blood, taken in a trial of Ad26.COV2.S vaccine versus placebo. The receptors shown here come from a person between 18 and 65 years old who received the Ad26.COV2.S COVID-19 vaccine or a placebo.

The chain recombines TRBV15 with TRBJ1-2, with D uncertain. The germline V gene has CDR1 LNHNV and CDR2 YYDKDF (reference sequence). The germline V and J ends were trimmed by 0 bases and 7 bases, with 12 bases remaining between them. The CDR3 totals 14 residues. CDR3 region: CATSRDFDLGGYTF. Written as DNA, the CDR3 is TGTGCCACCAGCAGAGATTTTGACCTCGGTGGCTACACCTTC.

V is TRBV5-6 and J is TRBJ1-5; no clear D gene. Germline V gene lookup returns CDR1 SGHDT and CDR2 YYEEEE. Trimming cost V 1 base and J 6 bases, with 8 bases left between them. The CDR3 is 13 amino acids. CDR3 region: CASSLYFTQPQHF. DNA for the CDR3: TGTGCCAGCAGCTTGTATTTTACTCAGCCCCAGCATTTT.

This rearrangement joins TRBV18 to TRBJ2-2; D remains unclear. V lost 4 bases and J lost 2, with 8 bases in between. CDR3 length: 14 amino acids. Germline V gene data show CDR1 as KGHSH and CDR2 as LQKENI. DNA of the CDR3: TGTGCCAGCTCACGCCCAGAAAACACCGGGGAGCTGTTTTTT. Its protein is CASSRPENTGELFF.

The chain links TRBV4-3 to TRBJ2-5; tentative D call: TRBD2 (5 bases). V shed 0 bases and J shed 7 bases, with 21 bases lying between them. From germline, CDR1 is LGHNA and CDR2 YSLEER. The CDR3 extends over 17 amino acids. The CDR3 DNA sequence: TGCGCCAGCAGCCAAGATGCTCGTGCGGGTCCGGGTAGGACCCAGTACTTC. It specifies CASSQDARAGPGRTQYF.

The chain couples TRBV4-3 to TRBJ1-4, with 7 bases fitting TRBD1. CDR3 size: 15 residues. V lost 2 bases, J lost 5 bases, and 5 bases stayed unmatched. From germline, CDR1 is LGHNA and CDR2 YSLEER. The CDR3 DNA is TGCGCCAGCAGCCAACCCGGGACAGTGAATGAAAAACTGTTTTTT. Protein product: CASSQPGTVNEKLFF.

CDR3 sequence: CASSLLWQGKNEQYF. The DNA of the CDR3 is TGCGCCAGCAGCTTATTGTGGCAGGGGAAAAACGAGCAGTACTTC. This chain joins TRBV5-1 and TRBJ2-7; the D gene is possibly TRBD1 (6 bases). V was shortened by 2 bases and J by 5 bases, with 17 bases between the two germline ends. The CDR3 spans 15 residues. Germline CDR1 is SGHRS and CDR2 is YFSETQ.

The rearrangement uses TRBV6-2 or TRBV6-3 and TRBJ2-7; 8 bases are shared with TRBD1. The CDR3 runs to 15 residues. J was trimmed by 5 bases and V by 4 bases; bases with no gene match: 10. Germline CDR1 MNHEY, CDR2 SVGEGT. This CDR3 is CASSSLVRGPHEQYF. The CDR3 nucleotides read TGTGCCAGCAGTTCTCTCGTCAGGGGGCCACACGAGCAGTACTTC.

Remarks on this clone: The junction shows a germline mismatch at one end, possibly a read error. At the DNA level, this CDR3 is encoded by other sequences in the same sample as well. The J gene is TRBJ1-2, the V gene TRBV25-1; D not resolved. In germline, CDR1 is MGHDK, CDR2 SYGVNS. CDR3 size: 11 residues. CDR3 DNA: TGTGCCAGCAGTGCAAACTATGGCTACACCTTT. Translating gives CASSANYGYTF.

This clone was observed a handful of times. The chain links TRBV11-1 to TRBJ2-1, with a possible D match to TRBD2 (6 bases). The CDR3 sequence is 15 residues long. Trimming removed 5 bases from V and 3 bases from J, with 14 bases in between. In germline, CDR1 is SGHAT, CDR2 FQDESV (reference sequence). For the CDR3, the DNA is TGTGCCAGCAGCCCGAGGGACTTTCTCTACAATGAGCAGTTCTTC. As protein: CASSPRDFLYNEQFF.

The chain has TRBV19 and TRBJ2-1; no definite D call. The CDR3 sequence is 14 residues long. Trimming took off 1 base at V and 3 bases at J, with 7 bases between the two ends. Germline lookup yields CDR1 LNHDA and CDR2 SQIVND (reference sequence). Here the CDR3 reads CASSIAGLYNEQFF. CDR3 sequence (DNA): TGTGCCAGTAGTATAGCGGGCCTCTACAATGAGCAGTTCTTC.

The chain carries TRBV9 and TRBJ2-5; the match to TRBD2 covers 7 bases. After removal of 3 bases from V and 0 bases from J, the junction contained 8 bases not matched to a gene. Per the germline V gene, CDR1 is SGDLS and CDR2 is YYNGEE. The CDR3 has 16 amino acids. The CDR3 is CASSARGDPNQETQYF. In nucleotides, the CDR3 is TGTGCCAGCAGCGCCCGGGGGGACCCCAACCAAGAGACCCAGTACTTC. Full variable domain (remainder filled in from reference TRBV9 and TRBJ2-5): DSGVTQTPKHLITATGQRVTLRCSPRSGDLSVYWYQQSLDQGLQFLIQYYNGEERAKGNILERFSAQQFPDLHSELNLSSLELGDSALYFCASSARGDPNQETQYFGPGTRLLVL.

This clone was detected only a few times. The chain recombines TRBV30 with TRBJ2-3; 9 bases are shared with TRBD2. The germline CDR1 and CDR2 sequences are GTSNPN and SVGIG (reference sequence). The ends lost 7 bases at V and 4 bases at J; junction bases unmatched: 12. This CDR3 has 15 amino acids. DNA of the CDR3: TGTGCCTTCATGCGGCGGCTAGCGGGGCCAGATACGCAGTATTTT. Its protein is CAFMRRLAGPDTQYF.